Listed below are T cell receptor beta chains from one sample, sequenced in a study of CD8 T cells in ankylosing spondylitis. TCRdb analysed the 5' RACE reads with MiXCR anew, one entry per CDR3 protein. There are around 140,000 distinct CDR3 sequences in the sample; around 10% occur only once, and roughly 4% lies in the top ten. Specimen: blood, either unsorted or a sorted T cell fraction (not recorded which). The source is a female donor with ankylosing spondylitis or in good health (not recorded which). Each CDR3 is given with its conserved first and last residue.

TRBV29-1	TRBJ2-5	CSMHRGQGETQYF
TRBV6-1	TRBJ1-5	CAIASELDQPQHF
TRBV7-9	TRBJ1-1	CASSLALFRGNTEAFF
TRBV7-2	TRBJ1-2	CASSPRTGDHYGYTF
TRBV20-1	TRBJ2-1	CSAIAGGRDNEQFF
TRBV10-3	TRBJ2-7	CAITPGSPTLYEQYF
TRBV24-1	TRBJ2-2	CATSDPGQGSNTGELFF
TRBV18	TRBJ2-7	CASSPDRSYEQYF
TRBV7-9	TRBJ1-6	CASGAGAYNSPLHF
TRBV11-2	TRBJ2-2	CASSLTPARSGRHGELFF
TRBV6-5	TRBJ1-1	CASSYSGVMNTEAFF
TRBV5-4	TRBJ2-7	CASSFSGQFYEQYF
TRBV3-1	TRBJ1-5	CASSQEPGAQPQHF
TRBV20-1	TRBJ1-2	CSARDFRGLYGYTF
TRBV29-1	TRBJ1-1	CSVVGGEENTEAFF
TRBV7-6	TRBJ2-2	CASSSSPQGWTGELFF
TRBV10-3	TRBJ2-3	CAISEASVTDMQYF
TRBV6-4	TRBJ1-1	CASRGQLNTEAFF
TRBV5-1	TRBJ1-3	CASSLEMGQHFSGNTIYF
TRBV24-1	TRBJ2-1	CATSASDSNEQFF
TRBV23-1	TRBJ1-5	CASSQSFWAESPLTNQPQHF
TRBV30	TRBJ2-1	CAWSPGLAQDEQFF
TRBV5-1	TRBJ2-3	CASRSSGSRTDTQYF
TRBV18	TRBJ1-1	CASSPPLREEAFF
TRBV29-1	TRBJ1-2	CSVEDDSYTF
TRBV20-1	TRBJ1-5	CSARETGLNQPQHF
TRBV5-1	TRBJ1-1	CASSLETVGGTEAFF
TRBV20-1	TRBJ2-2	CSARDRGGRTGELFF
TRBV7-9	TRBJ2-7	CASSFTGQGFSYEQYF
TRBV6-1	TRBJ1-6	CASRPPAPGLGSPLHF
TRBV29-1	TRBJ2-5	CSFIRDSQETQYF
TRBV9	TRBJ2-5	CASSVGPSFYETQYF
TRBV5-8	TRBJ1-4	CASSLDKFEKLFF
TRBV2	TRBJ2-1	CASSVGPDNEQFF
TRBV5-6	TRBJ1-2	CASSSDPQGYGYTF
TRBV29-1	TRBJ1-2	CSSSGGGYGYTF
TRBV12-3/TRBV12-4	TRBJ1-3	CASSLSYSGNTIYF
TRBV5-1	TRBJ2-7	CASNLLAGGPTTTYEQYF
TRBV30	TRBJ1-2	CAWRRTGGDYGYTF
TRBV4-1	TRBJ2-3	CASSPRGSGGWHTQYF
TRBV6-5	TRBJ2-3	CASSYVDTDTQYF
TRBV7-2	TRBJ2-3	CASSYRDSGDTQYF
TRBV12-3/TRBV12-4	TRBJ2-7	CASSSPPSEQYF
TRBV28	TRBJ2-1	CASRPTSASYNEQFF
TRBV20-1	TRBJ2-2	CSARAKETGELFF
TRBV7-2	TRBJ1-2	CASTDRGRGGYTF
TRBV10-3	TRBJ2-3	CAISDSRDTDTQYF
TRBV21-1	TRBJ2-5	CASSMETQYF
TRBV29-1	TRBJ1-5	CSVGRISNQPQHF
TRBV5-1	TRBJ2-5	CAPIAVGQETQYF
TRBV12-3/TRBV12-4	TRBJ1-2	CASSEQGTYGDTF
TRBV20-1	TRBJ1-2	CSAGGISNYGYTF
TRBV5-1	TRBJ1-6	CASSNGQDNSPLHF
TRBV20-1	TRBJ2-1	CSASGRADRGDEQFF
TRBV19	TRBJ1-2	CASSIGVGYTF